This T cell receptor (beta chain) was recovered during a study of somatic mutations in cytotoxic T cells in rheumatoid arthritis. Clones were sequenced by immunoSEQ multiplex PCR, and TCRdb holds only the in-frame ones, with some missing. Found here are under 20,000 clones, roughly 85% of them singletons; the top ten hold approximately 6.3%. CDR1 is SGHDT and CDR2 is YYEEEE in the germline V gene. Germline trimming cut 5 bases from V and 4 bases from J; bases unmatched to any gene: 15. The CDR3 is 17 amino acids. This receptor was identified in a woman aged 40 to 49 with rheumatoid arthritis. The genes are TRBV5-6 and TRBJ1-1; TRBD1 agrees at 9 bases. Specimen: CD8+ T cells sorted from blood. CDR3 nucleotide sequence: TGTGCCAGCAGTCGGTCCCGGGACAGGGTCTTGGGCACTGAAGCTTTCTTT. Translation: CASSRSRDRVLGTEAFF.